This T cell receptor beta chain was recorded in a study of blood T cell repertoires in COVID-19 (TCRdb year 2020). Regarding the complete study: Samples from collaborators originated in the United States, Italy and Spain and spanned both the acute and convalescent phases of COVID-19. The dataset comprised deeply sampled blood TCRbeta repertoires from subjects exposed to, actively infected with, or recovered from COVID-19. The samples were drawn from the first 160 participants of the ongoing ImmuneRACE study and from 1,254 subjects provided by 6 global collaborators. A freely available public database, intended as a resource for researchers studying the immune response to SARS-CoV-2, is where the repertoires were released. A de-identified subject ID, COVID-19 status, age in years and sex were almost always included in the sample metadata. Where available, HLA class I and class II types were obtained from metadata supplied by the sample provider rather than from assay-based typing. The material from the prospective study consisted of cDNA or gDNA derived from T cells, B-cell-depleted T cells, or PBMCs.

Whole blood was collected in K2EDTA tubes by collaborating institutions according to the institutions' own protocols. For TCRbeta analysis, collaborators shipped samples in one of three forms: frozen whole blood, isolated PBMCs, or DNA extracted from either of those sample types. The research as a whole found: How much clinical and demographic metadata was included differed by source and by participant, and the metadata was provided uncurated.

TCRbeta CDR3 regions were amplified from genomic DNA using the immunoSEQ Assay, a bias-controlled multiplex PCR. Concerning the study's data processing: The number of nucleated cells in each sample was estimated by amplification of reference gene primers within the assay. Sequence reads were collapsed and filtered to measure the absolute abundance of every unique TCRbeta CDR3 rearrangement. For each sample, productive Simpson clonality was calculated by taking the square root of Simpson's diversity index across productive rearrangements. TCRdb holds this immuneACCESS table with in-frame rearrangements only. Some clones are missing; in checked studies, unresolved V genes explain under half, and the rest has no known cause. From that table come the V and J calls and clone size; the DNA was used to work out D and trimming. Present in this sample are tens of thousands of clones, approximately 86% of which were seen just once. Roughly 1.2% of the sample is held by the ten biggest clonotypes.

Concerning this clone: The antigen this receptor binds is unknown. The record has no base qualities; no much larger clone is one base away.

From V the trimming removes 4 bases and from J it removes 3 bases, while the gene matches leave 10 bases of the junction unaccounted for. The germline V gene (reference sequence) sets CDR1 to SGHNT and CDR2 to YYREEE. From the cysteine through the phenylalanine, the CDR3 covers 15 amino acids. The CDR3 DNA has 45 bases and is translated from base 1. The receptor's source is a middle-aged man with acute or convalescent COVID-19. The receptor chain draws on TRBV5-4 and TRBJ2-7; 7 bases in the middle match TRBD1. The specimen sequenced was peripheral blood. In nucleotide form, the sequence is TGTGCCAGCAGCAGTTTACGGGGACAGCTCTACGAGCAGTACTTC. This yields the protein CASSSLRGQLYEQYF.